This TCR beta chain derives from a study of blood T cell repertoires in COVID-19 (dated by TCRdb to 2020 to 2021). Turning to the overall study: Collaborator samples came from the United States, Italy and Spain and covered acute and convalescent phases of COVID-19. The prospective study material was composed of cDNA or gDNA derived from T cells, B-cell-depleted T cells, or PBMCs. Subjects who had been exposed to COVID-19, were actively infected with it, or had recovered from it provided the deeply sampled blood TCRbeta repertoires that made up the dataset. The repertoires were made available in a free public database intended to serve as a resource for research on the immune response to SARS-CoV-2. Samples came from the ongoing ImmuneRACE study (first 160 participants) plus 1,254 subjects from 6 global collaborators. The sample metadata nearly always contained a de-identified subject ID, COVID-19 status, age in years and sex. HLA class I and class II types, where available, came from metadata supplied by the sample provider rather than from assay-based typing. Overall study outcomes, separate from this receptor: The amount of clinical and demographic metadata varied by source and participant and was provided uncurated.

A note on this clone: Its target antigen remains unknown. The input lacks base qualities; no much larger clone sits a single base away.

TCRbeta CDR3 regions were amplified from genomic DNA by means of the immunoSEQ Assay, a bias-controlled multiplex PCR. In the original analysis: Within the assay, amplification of reference gene primers was used to estimate how many nucleated cells each sample contained. To quantify the absolute abundance of each unique TCRbeta CDR3 rearrangement, sequence reads were collapsed and filtered. For each sample, productive Simpson clonality was calculated by taking the square root of Simpson's diversity index across productive rearrangements. Drawn from immuneACCESS, this table holds only the in-frame rearrangements with V and J called that TCRdb kept. Clones are partly lost; checked studies trace under half to an unresolved V gene and leave the rest unexplained. D and trimming come from the DNA, and the V and J calls and clone size come from that table. A total of a few hundred thousand clones appear in this sample, more than 70% of them only once. About 1.5% of the sample is taken by the ten largest.

CDR1 is given as MNHEY and CDR2 as SVGEGT, both from the germline V gene. The CDR3 covers 17 residues, taking in both the cysteine and the phenylalanine. Only the CDR3 part of the read is kept: 51 bases, read in frame from the first base. The germline V and J ends show losses of 7 bases and 5 bases respectively, and no gene match explains 15 bases of the junction. One collaborating source in Seattle enrolled patients during active infection and followed them longitudinally through the course of disease. Whole blood was collected in K2EDTA tubes by collaborating institutions according to the institutions' own protocols. For TCRbeta analysis, collaborators shipped samples in one of three forms: frozen whole blood, isolated PBMCs, or DNA extracted from either of those sample types.

Sample: peripheral blood. The receptor was isolated from a woman aged 30 to 39 with COVID-19, enrolled during active disease. Rearrangement joined TRBV6-2 or TRBV6-3 to TRBJ2-2; TRBD2 aligns with 8 central bases. The DNA reads as follows: TGTGCCAGCAACCCCGGAGGGCCCGGGAGGGGTACCGGGGAGCTGTTTTTT. Translated, it gives CASNPGGPGRGTGELFF.